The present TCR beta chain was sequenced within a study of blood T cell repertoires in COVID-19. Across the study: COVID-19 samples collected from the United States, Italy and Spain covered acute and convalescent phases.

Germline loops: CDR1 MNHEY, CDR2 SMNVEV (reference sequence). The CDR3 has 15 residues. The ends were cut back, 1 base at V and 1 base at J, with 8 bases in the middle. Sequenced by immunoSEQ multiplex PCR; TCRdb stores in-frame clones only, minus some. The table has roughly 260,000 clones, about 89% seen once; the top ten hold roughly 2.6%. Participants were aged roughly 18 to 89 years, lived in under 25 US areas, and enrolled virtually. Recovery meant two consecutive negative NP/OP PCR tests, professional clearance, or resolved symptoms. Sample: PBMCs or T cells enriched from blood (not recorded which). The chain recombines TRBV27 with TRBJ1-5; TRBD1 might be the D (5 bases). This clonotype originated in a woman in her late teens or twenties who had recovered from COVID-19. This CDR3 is CASSLWGGSNQPQHF. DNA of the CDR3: TGTGCCAGCAGTTTATGGGGGGGAAGCAATCAGCCCCAGCATTTT.